These 28 T cell receptor beta chains share one sample of origin, sequenced in a study of blood T cells in healthy people across ages. Then a second PCR, running roughly 7 to 11 cycles, was carried out with a sample-barcoded 5' primer and a J-beta primer mix. Using its own MiXCR run on the 5' RACE reads, TCRdb lists one record per CDR3 protein. The table lists 700,000 to 1,000,000 distinct CDR3 sequences, approximately 48% of them singletons. The sample was blood. These receptors all stem from a man between 60 and 75 years old in good health.

The chain carries TRBV29-1 and TRBJ1-5; D is possibly TRBD1 (5 bases). The CDR3 is made up of 16 amino acids. Per the germline V gene, CDR1 is SQVTM and CDR2 is ANQGSEA. The ends were cut back, 2 bases at V and 2 bases at J, with 16 bases in the middle. The CDR3 DNA reads TGCAGCGTTGAACGTGGCAGGGAGTTTGGCAATCAGCCCCAGCATTTT. It is translated as CSVERGREFGNQPQHF.

The CDR3 loop reads CASSPVRGRGEQYF. The CDR3 DNA is TGTGCCAGCAGCCCCGTCCGGGGTAGGGGCGAGCAGTACTTC. The rearrangement uses TRBV7-9 and TRBJ2-7, with D perhaps assigned TRBD1 or TRBD2 (5 bases each). V was shortened by 5 bases and J by 6 bases, with 17 bases between the two germline ends. Germline loops: CDR1 SEHNR, CDR2 FQNEAQ (reference sequence). The CDR3 loop spans 14 amino acids.

This clonotype was counted between two and nine times. The rearrangement joins TRBV20-1 to TRBJ1-1; the match to TRBD1 covers 7 bases. Germline V gene data show CDR1 as DFQATT and CDR2 as SNEGSKA (reference sequence). The CDR3 is made up of 13 amino acids. With 5 bases clipped from V and 2 bases from J, the junction kept 5 bases outside the gene matches. The CDR3 nucleotides are TGCAGTGCTTCCCGGGACAGTAACACTGAAGCTTTCTTT. This gives the protein CSASRDSNTEAFF.

Only a few counts were recorded for this clonotype. The chain has TRBV6-2 or TRBV6-3 and TRBJ2-7, with TRBD1 matching over 11 bases. With V trimmed by 6 bases and J by 6 bases, 7 bases remained unmatched. Germline loops: CDR1 MNHEY, CDR2 SVGEGT. This CDR3 spans 14 amino acids. The CDR3 DNA reads TGTGCCAGCAGCCATGGACAGGGGGCCGGCGAGCAGTACTTC. This encodes CASSHGQGAGEQYF.

This clonotype is a singleton in its sample. The rearrangement joins TRBV27 to TRBJ2-5; the D gene is possibly TRBD2 (5 bases). The CDR3 is made up of 13 amino acids. Germline values: CDR1 MNHEY, CDR2 SMNVEV (reference sequence). V was shortened by 1 base and J by 11 bases, with 14 bases between the two germline ends. The CDR3 DNA is TGTGCCAGCAGTTTATTGCCGGGGAATGAGCAGTACTTC. This sequence encodes CASSLLPGNEQYF.

J is TRBJ2-1 and V is TRBV20-1; TRBD2 matches 9 bases. V lost 0 bases and J lost 9; bases outside the gene matches: 12. Germline V gives CDR1 DFQATT, CDR2 SNEGSKA (reference sequence). This CDR3 has 16 amino acids. CDR3 loop: CSARESTSGPHSEQFF. The DNA for the CDR3 is TGCAGTGCTAGAGAGTCCACTAGCGGGCCCCACAGTGAGCAGTTCTTC.

V usage is TRBV12-3 or TRBV12-4 and J usage is TRBJ2-7, with D hard to call. The CDR3 is 12 amino acids. V lost 3 bases and J lost 3, with 6 bases in between. The CDR3 bases are TGTGCCAGCAGTTTTATGAACTACGAGCAGTACTTC. Encoded protein: CASSFMNYEQYF.

The chain has TRBV30 and TRBJ1-1; the D is unclear. Deletions cut 3 bases from V and 1 base from J, with 6 bases between. There are 12 residues in the CDR3. The germline gives CDR1 GTSNPN, CDR2 SVGIG (reference sequence). This CDR3 reads CAWSEPNTEAFF. CDR3 coding DNA: TGTGCCTGGAGCGAACCGAACACTGAAGCTTTCTTT.

This rearrangement joins TRBV27 to TRBJ1-5, with D perhaps TRBD1 (6 bases). The V and J ends lost 9 bases and 5 bases respectively, with 14 bases between them. Germline-derived CDR1 and CDR2 are MNHEY and SMNVEV (reference sequence). There are 13 residues in the CDR3. This CDR3 reads CARAVHRDQPQHF. The CDR3 DNA reads as TGTGCCAGAGCGGTACACAGGGATCAGCCCCAGCATTTT.

The V call is TRBV19, the J call TRBJ2-7, with D tentatively TRBD1 (5 bases). V lost 5 bases and J 1 base, leaving 9 bases between the germline ends. Germline CDR1 reads LNHDA; CDR2 reads SQIVND (reference sequence). This CDR3 contains 13 residues. CDR3 protein: CASSAQASYEQYF. The DNA for the CDR3 is TGTGCCAGTAGTGCACAGGCTTCCTACGAGCAGTACTTC.

This clonotype is deemed medium-sized. In DNA form, the CDR3 reads TGTGCCAGCAGCTTAGGTCCCGGCAGGCACTACGAGCAGTACTTC. Its translation: CASSLGPGRHYEQYF. The chain links TRBV7-8 to TRBJ2-7; no clear D gene. CDR1 is SGHVS and CDR2 is FQNEAQ in the germline V gene. The V end was cut by 1 base, the J end by 3 bases, with 13 bases between. This CDR3 contains 15 residues.

This clonotype appeared a few times. V and J are TRBV20-1 and TRBJ1-1; no definite D call. Trimming cost V 1 base and J 3 bases, with 9 bases left between them. CDR1 and CDR2 (germline): DFQATT, SNEGSKA (reference sequence). The CDR3 runs 13 residues. CDR3 region: CSARGGLDTEAFF. The CDR3, as DNA: TGCAGTGCTAGAGGAGGTTTGGACACTGAAGCTTTCTTT.

The genes are TRBV12-3 or TRBV12-4 and TRBJ2-7; TRBD1 might be the D (6 bases). Deletions cut 3 bases from V and 4 bases from J, with 13 bases between. The CDR3 totals 14 residues. In DNA, the CDR3 is TGTGCCAGCAGTTTGACCGGACAGCCTTACGAGCAGTACTTC. Translating it yields CASSLTGQPYEQYF.

The rearrangement links TRBV13 to TRBJ1-2; D not certain. The CDR3 is 16 amino acids. Trimming left V 5 bases short and J 3 bases short, with 19 bases between. Per germline, CDR1 PRHDT and CDR2 FYEKMQ (reference sequence). CDR3 bases: TGTGCCAGCAGCCGAACGGGTGCCAGGTTGTACTATGGCTACACCTTC. Its translation: CASSRTGARLYYGYTF.

The gene calls are TRBV11-2 and TRBJ2-3; TRBD1 might be the D (6 bases). V lost 1 base, J lost 5 bases, and 16 bases lay in between. The germline V gene has CDR1 SGHAT and CDR2 FQNNGV. The CDR3 has 16 amino acids. This chain's CDR3 is CASSLAGAQRGDTQYF. The CDR3 nucleotides read TGTGCCAGCAGCTTAGCAGGGGCCCAACGGGGAGATACGCAGTATTTT.

The rearrangement joins TRBV11-2 to TRBJ2-3; D not certain. CDR1 and CDR2 from the germline V gene are SGHAT and FQNNGV. The V end was cut by 1 base, the J end by 2 bases, with 7 bases between. The CDR3 is 14 residues long. This CDR3 is CASSLALVTDTQYF. Here the CDR3 DNA reads TGTGCCAGCAGCTTAGCCCTAGTCACAGATACGCAGTATTTT.

This clonotype came up a few times. An end of the junction differs from the germline gene, which may be a read error. V is TRBV7-6 and J is TRBJ1-5; D possibly corresponds to TRBD1 (6 bases). CDR1 is SGHVS, CDR2 FNYEAQ, per germline. This CDR3 is built from 14 residues. The CDR3, as DNA: TGTGCCAGCAGCCCTAGGGGGGGCAATCAGCCCCGGCATTTT. Encoded protein: CASSPRGGNQPRHF.

The rearrangement joins TRBV12-3 or TRBV12-4 to TRBJ2-2; D is uncertain. The CDR3 contains 14 residues. V gave up 10 bases and J gave up 6 bases, with 18 bases separating them. The CDR3 reads CAIKTRQVAGELFF. Here the CDR3 DNA reads TGTGCCATAAAGACGCGCCAAGTTGCCGGGGAGCTGTTTTTT.

The V and J genes are TRBV6-5 and TRBJ2-1; D is unresolved. V lost 6 bases to trimming and J lost 3 bases, with 15 bases between them. This CDR3 has 15 amino acids. Germline CDR1 reads MNHEY; CDR2 reads SVGAGI. The CDR3 is CASRSPAQFYNEQFF. The CDR3 DNA reads TGTGCCAGCAGATCTCCGGCACAGTTCTACAATGAGCAGTTCTTC.

The gene calls are TRBV20-1 and TRBJ1-1; the D is unclear. The CDR3 is made up of 13 amino acids. Trimming shortened V by 6 bases and J by 3 bases, and 14 bases separated the two germline ends. The germline gives CDR1 DFQATT, CDR2 SNEGSKA (reference sequence). CDR3 in DNA: TGCAGTGCGATAGCCGGGGTGGACACTGAAGCTTTCTTT. It yields the protein CSAIAGVDTEAFF.

The chain is built from TRBV10-3 and TRBJ1-1; possible D gene TRBD1, 5 bases. The CDR3 length is 12 residues. Deletions cut 6 bases from V and 5 bases from J, with 10 bases between. CDR1 ENHRY and CDR2 SYGVKD come from the germline V gene. CDR3: CAISPRGTEAFF. CDR3 nucleotide sequence: TGTGCCATCAGCCCACGGGGGACTGAAGCTTTCTTT.

This clonotype was detected only a few times. The rearrangement uses TRBV7-2 and TRBJ2-1; unclear D gene. The germline V gene has CDR1 SGHTA and CDR2 FQGNSA. V dropped 2 bases and J dropped 9 bases, with 11 bases sitting between them. This CDR3 is built from 13 residues. The CDR3 DNA reads as TGTGCCAGCAGCTTACAACCCGACGGTGAGCAGTTCTTC. Translating it yields CASSLQPDGEQFF.

The genes are TRBV5-1 and TRBJ2-1; 10 positions agree with TRBD2. Per germline, CDR1 SGHRS and CDR2 YFSETQ. J gave up 6 bases and V 4 bases, and 7 bases lay outside the gene matches. The CDR3 length is 15 residues. The CDR3 DNA sequence: TGCGCCAGCAGCCGAAGCGGGGGGGCCTCCAATGAGCAGTTCTTC. It yields the protein CASSRSGGASNEQFF.

This clonotype occurred a few times. The V call is TRBV27, the J call TRBJ2-7, with 7 bases fitting TRBD1. The CDR3 sequence is 12 residues long. Germline V gene sequence: CDR1 MNHEY, CDR2 SMNVEV (reference sequence). With V trimmed by 8 bases and J by 1 base, 2 bases remained unmatched. The CDR3: CASGGQSYEQYF. The CDR3 region has the DNA TGTGCCAGCGGGGGACAGTCCTACGAGCAGTACTTC.

V is TRBV20-1 and J is TRBJ1-2, with D tentatively TRBD1 (6 bases). Germline assignment: CDR1 DFQATT and CDR2 SNEGSKA (reference sequence). The germline V and J ends were trimmed by 5 bases and 8 bases, with 18 bases remaining between them. The CDR3 is 13 amino acids. This CDR3 is CSAETTGMGGYTF. The CDR3 region has the DNA TGCAGTGCTGAGACTACAGGGATGGGCGGCTACACCTTC.

This chain joins TRBV9 and TRBJ2-3, with a possible D match to TRBD2 (6 bases). CDR1 and CDR2 from the germline V gene are SGDLS and YYNGEE. With 0 bases removed from V and 5 bases from J, the gap between germline ends came to 19 bases. This CDR3 is 17 amino acids long. CDR3 sequence (DNA): TGTGCCAGCAGCGTAGGTTCGGGGTTGAGTAGCGGAGATACGCAGTATTTT. Translated: CASSVGSGLSSGDTQYF.

The chain is built from TRBV20-1 and TRBJ2-7, with 14 bases lining up with TRBD2. V lost 5 bases to trimming and J lost 2 bases; unmatched junction nucleotides: 5. The CDR3 is 15 amino acids. Germline V gene data show CDR1 as DFQATT and CDR2 as SNEGSKA (reference sequence). CDR3 DNA: TGCAGTGCTCAGAGGGGACTAGCGGGGGCCTACGAGCAGTACTTC. This encodes CSAQRGLAGAYEQYF.

This clonotype came up a few times. The CDR3 region is CAISESRENTEAFF. The CDR3 nucleotides are TGTGCCATCAGTGAGTCTCGGGAGAACACTGAAGCTTTCTTT. The chain couples TRBV10-3 to TRBJ1-1; no reliable D call. V gave up 0 bases and J gave up 1 base, with 6 bases separating them. This CDR3 comprises 14 residues. CDR1 and CDR2 from the germline V gene are ENHRY and SYGVKD.